The present T cell receptor (beta chain) was sequenced within a study of blood T cell repertoires in COVID-19. Across the whole study: From T cells, B-cell-depleted T cells, or PBMCs came the material, which was cDNA or gDNA.

This clone has only one observation. Study processing details: The authors estimated nucleated cell counts from reference gene primer amplification. Repertoires were generated with immunoSEQ multiplex PCR, while TCRdb's copy carries only in-frame clones and drops some. That table supplies the V and J calls and clone size; D and trimming were determined from the DNA. Of approximately 100,000 clones detected, approximately 86% appear once; the ten largest clones hold 5.5% to 8%. Germline CDR1 reads MNHNY; CDR2 reads SVGAGI (reference sequence). V lost 4 bases, J lost 6 bases, and 7 bases stayed unmatched. This CDR3 is built from 16 residues.

The clonotype comes from a woman in her sixties or seventies with acute or convalescent COVID-19. The chain carries TRBV6-6 and TRBJ2-2, with TRBD2 identical over 11 bases. The sample consisted of peripheral blood. The CDR3, as DNA: TGTGCCAGCAGTTTAATACTAGCGGGAGTTTCCGGGGAGCTGTTTTTT. Its protein product is CASSLILAGVSGELFF.